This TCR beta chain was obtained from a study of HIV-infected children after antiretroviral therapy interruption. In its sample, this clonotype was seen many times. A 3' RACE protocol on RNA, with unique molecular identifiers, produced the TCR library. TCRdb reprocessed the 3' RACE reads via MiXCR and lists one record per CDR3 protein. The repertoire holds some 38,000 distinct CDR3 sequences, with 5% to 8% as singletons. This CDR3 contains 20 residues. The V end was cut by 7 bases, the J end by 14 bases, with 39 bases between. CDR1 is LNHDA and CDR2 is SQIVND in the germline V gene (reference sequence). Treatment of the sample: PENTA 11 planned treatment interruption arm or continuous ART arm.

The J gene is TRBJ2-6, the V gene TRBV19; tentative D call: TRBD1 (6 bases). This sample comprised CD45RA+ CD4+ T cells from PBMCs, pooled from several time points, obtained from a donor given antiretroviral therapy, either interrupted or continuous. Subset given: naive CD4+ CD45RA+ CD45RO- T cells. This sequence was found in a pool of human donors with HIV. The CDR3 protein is CASTPSLSGASVGARAILTF. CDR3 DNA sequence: TGTGCCAGTACCCCTAGTTTGTCAGGGGCTTCCGTTGGGGCCCGCGCCATCCTGACTTTC.